The 21 T cell receptor beta chains in this list originate from one sample, sequenced in a study of blood T cell repertoires in COVID-19. The protocol was immunoSEQ multiplex PCR, while the TCRdb copy is restricted to in-frame clones and leaves out a portion. Of approximately 140,000 clones listed, just over 85% are singletons. Sequencing was performed on peripheral blood. The origin of the receptors is a man between 65 and 79 years old with acute or convalescent COVID-19.

J is TRBJ2-7 and V is TRBV6-2 or TRBV6-3; no clear D gene. The germline gives CDR1 MNHEY, CDR2 SVGEGT. V lost 5 bases and J lost 0, with 8 bases in between. The CDR3 spans 13 residues. This CDR3 is CASSPGLSYEQYF. The CDR3 nucleotides are TGTGCCAGCAGTCCGGGTCTCTCCTACGAGCAGTACTTC.

The gene calls are TRBV27 and TRBJ1-5; D not certain. Germline-derived CDR1 and CDR2 are MNHEY and SMNVEV (reference sequence). Trimming shortened V by 5 bases and J by 7 bases, and 12 bases separated the two germline ends. CDR3 size: 13 residues. CDR3 amino acids: CASSTTRRQPQHF. The CDR3 nucleotides read TGTGCCAGCAGTACAACCCGGCGGCAGCCCCAGCATTTT.

The J gene is TRBJ1-2, the V gene TRBV18; the D is unclear. V was pared by 5 bases and J by 4 bases, with 20 bases between. The CDR3 has 16 residues. Germline values: CDR1 KGHSH, CDR2 LQKENI. The CDR3 region is CASSSGGPERSYGYTF. The CDR3 DNA reads TGTGCCAGCTCATCCGGAGGGCCGGAGCGTAGCTATGGCTACACCTTC.

J is TRBJ2-5 and V is TRBV7-2, with D maybe TRBD2 (6 bases). CDR3 length: 16 residues. Trimming stripped 1 base from V and 1 base from J, with 13 bases between. Germline V gene lookup returns CDR1 SGHTA and CDR2 FQGNSA. In DNA form, the CDR3 reads TGTGCCAGCAGCTTAGTGGTTAGCGGACCCCAAGAGACCCAGTACTTC. It codes for CASSLVVSGPQETQYF.

The chain uses TRBV28 and TRBJ2-7; 7 bases fit TRBD1. Losses at the gene ends were 6 bases for V and 1 base for J; bases not matched to a gene: 3. Per germline, CDR1 MDHEN and CDR2 SYDVKM. CDR3 length equals 13 residues. The CDR3 nucleotides are TGTGCCAGCAGCCTACAGGGGTCCTACGAGCAGTACTTC. Its protein is CASSLQGSYEQYF. Based on the CDR3 plus reference TRBV28 and TRBJ2-7, the full variable domain is DVKVTQSSRYLVKRTGEKVFLECVQDMDHENMFWYRQDPGLGLRLIYFSYDVKMKEKGDIPEGYSVSREKKERFSLILESASTNQTSMYLCASSLQGSYEQYFGPGTRLTVT.

This sequence joins TRBV6-5 and TRBJ2-7, with TRBD1 matching over 9 bases. V lost 6 bases, J lost 6 bases, and 9 bases stayed unmatched. This CDR3 spans 14 amino acids. The germline gives CDR1 MNHEY, CDR2 SVGAGI. The DNA of the CDR3 is TGTGCCAGCAGCCTAGGACAGGGGAGGTCCGAGCAGTACTTC. Translated: CASSLGQGRSEQYF.

The chain is built from TRBV7-9 and TRBJ2-7; 11 bases map to TRBD2. This CDR3 comprises 18 residues. V shed 6 bases, J shed 3 bases, and the junction held 16 bases outside the gene matches. CDR1 is SEHNR and CDR2 is FQNEAQ in the germline V gene (reference sequence). CDR3 sequence (DNA): TGTGCCAGCAGACAACTAGCGGGAGCGCCTGGGGATATCTACGAGCAGTACTTC. Its translation: CASRQLAGAPGDIYEQYF.

J is TRBJ1-1 and V is TRBV29-1, with 10 bases aligning to TRBD1. Germline values: CDR1 SQVTM, CDR2 ANQGSEA. V shed 8 bases, J shed 9 bases, and the junction held 12 bases outside the gene matches. This CDR3 is built from 13 residues. This chain's CDR3 is CSTTGTGASKAFF. CDR3 DNA sequence: TGCAGCACAACCGGGACAGGGGCCTCGAAAGCTTTCTTT.

The chain recombines TRBV11-2 with TRBJ2-1; 11 bases line up with TRBD2. This CDR3 region has 15 residues. J was trimmed by 9 bases and V by 6 bases; bases with no gene match: 10. The germline CDR1 and CDR2 sequences are SGHAT and FQNNGV. CDR3 nucleotides: TGTGCCAGCAGTCGAACTAGCGGGAGCGGTAGTGAGCAGTTCTTC. This encodes CASSRTSGSGSEQFF.

V gene TRBV28 combines with J gene TRBJ2-2; 7 bases agree with TRBD2. Germline V gives CDR1 MDHEN, CDR2 SYDVKM. The CDR3 length is 16 residues. Losses at the gene ends were 2 bases for V and 6 bases for J; bases not matched to a gene: 9. Here the CDR3 DNA reads TGTGCCAGCAGTTTAATGCTAGGGAGGGAGGCCGGGGAGCTGTTTTTT. This codes for CASSLMLGREAGELFF.

The V gene is TRBV27, the J gene TRBJ1-6; D is possibly TRBD1 (6 bases). The CDR3 is made up of 17 amino acids. Trimming cost V 5 bases and J 0 bases, with 14 bases left between them. Germline CDR1 is MNHEY and CDR2 is SMNVEV (reference sequence). This CDR3 is CASSNWEGGSYNSPLHF. CDR3 nucleotides: TGTGCCAGCAGTAACTGGGAGGGGGGCTCCTATAATTCACCCCTCCACTTT.

The chain couples TRBV19 to TRBJ1-2, with D unclear. V was shortened by 5 bases and J by 4 bases, with 11 bases between the two germline ends. There are 13 residues in the CDR3. Germline loops: CDR1 LNHDA, CDR2 SQIVND (reference sequence). The CDR3 region is CASSEDFGYGYTF. In DNA, the CDR3 is TGTGCCAGTAGTGAGGACTTCGGCTATGGCTACACCTTC.

This clone is medium-sized (0.01 to 0.1%). The V gene is TRBV5-1, the J gene TRBJ2-7; 7 bases agree with TRBD2. The length of the CDR3 is 16 residues. Germline-derived CDR1 and CDR2 are SGHRS and YFSETQ. V was pared by 1 base and J by 0 bases, with 7 bases of the junction left unmatched. The CDR3 spells CASSLSLGGTSYEQYF. As DNA, the CDR3 is TGCGCCAGCAGCTTGTCCCTGGGGGGGACCTCCTACGAGCAGTACTTC.

V and J are TRBV5-5 and TRBJ2-1; TRBD1 matches 9 bases. The CDR3 totals 16 residues. V dropped 0 bases and J dropped 8; count of bases not matched to a gene: 9. From germline, CDR1 is SGHKS and CDR2 YYEKEE (reference sequence). This CDR3 reads CASSLAAGTGWDEQFF. The CDR3 DNA reads as TGTGCCAGCAGCTTGGCCGCCGGGACAGGGTGGGATGAGCAGTTCTTC.

The CDR3 DNA sequence: TGCGCCAGCAGCCAAGATCCCGGGAGGGCCTACGAGCAGTACTTC. As protein: CASSQDPGRAYEQYF. The V gene is TRBV4-1, the J gene TRBJ2-7; TRBD2 matches at 8 bases. The germline gives CDR1 MGHRA, CDR2 YSYEKL. V was pared by 0 bases and J by 2 bases, with 3 bases of the junction left unmatched. This CDR3 has 15 amino acids.

The gene calls are TRBV2 and TRBJ2-5, with D tentatively TRBD1 (6 bases). The length of the CDR3 is 14 residues. Trimming removed 6 bases from V and 1 base from J, with 12 bases in between. The V gene's germline CDR1 is SNHLY and CDR2 FYNNEI. Here the CDR3 reads CASSPDRSQETQYF. The CDR3 nucleotides are TGTGCCAGCAGCCCCGACAGGAGCCAAGAGACCCAGTACTTC.

This chain uses TRBV6-5 with TRBJ2-7, with 11 bases matching TRBD2. CDR3 length: 14 residues. Germline CDR1 and CDR2: MNHEY and SVGAGI. Unmatched junction bases numbered 4, after V lost 6 bases and J lost 3 bases. CDR3 loop: CASRVAGGRYEQYF. CDR3 DNA sequence: TGTGCCAGCAGGGTAGCGGGAGGGCGCTACGAGCAGTACTTC.

This clone was seen a few times. This chain links TRBV7-3 with TRBJ2-1, with a possible D match to TRBD1 (6 bases). This CDR3 is built from 15 residues. V was clipped by 5 bases and J by 0 bases, with 11 bases between them. Germline V gene sequence: CDR1 SGHTA, CDR2 FQGTGA. The CDR3 region is CASSPLGGSYNEQFF. The CDR3, as DNA: TGTGCCAGCAGCCCCCTAGGGGGCTCCTACAATGAGCAGTTCTTC.

The chain joins TRBV5-1 to TRBJ2-7; the match to TRBD1 covers 9 bases. Germline-derived CDR1 and CDR2 are SGHRS and YFSETQ. The junction had 8 bases not matched to a gene; V was cut back by 4 bases and J by 0 bases. The CDR3 has 16 residues. The CDR3 protein is CASSDSDRGGSYEQYF. In DNA form, the CDR3 reads TGCGCCAGCAGCGATTCAGACAGGGGGGGCTCCTACGAGCAGTACTTC.

The genes are TRBV28 and TRBJ2-5; weak D call: TRBD1 (5 bases). Looked up from germline, CDR1 is MDHEN and CDR2 is SYDVKM. V lost 9 bases and J lost 1, with 9 bases in between. The CDR3 has 12 residues. Here the CDR3 reads CASHQGQETQYF. CDR3 DNA sequence: TGTGCCAGTCACCAGGGCCAAGAGACCCAGTACTTC.

CDR3 sequence: CASSLSGRGNEQFF. In DNA form, the CDR3 reads TGTGCCAGCAGCTTAAGCGGGAGGGGCAATGAGCAGTTCTTC. V is TRBV7-3 and J is TRBJ2-1, with TRBD2 identical over 9 bases. The ends lost 1 base at V and 6 bases at J; junction bases unmatched: 1. Per the germline V gene, CDR1 is SGHTA and CDR2 is FQGTGA. CDR3 size: 14 residues.